This section outlines one T cell receptor beta chain sequence together with its context. What it recognizes is unknown. CDR1 is MNHEY, CDR2 SMNVEV, per germline (reference sequence). The CDR3 loop spans 17 amino acids. J was trimmed by 2 bases and V by 5 bases; bases with no gene match: 11. The sample originates from a study of T cells in tumors after PD-1 blockade. Study summary: Some patients also took daily vismodegib 150 mg during anti-PD-1 treatment. Notes on the study in general: Roughly 42% of tumor TCR clonotypes were also found in blood.

Measured with immunoSEQ multiplex PCR; TCRdb has only the in-frame clones, and not every one. The sample holds about 59,000 clones; around 77% are singletons and the top ten take roughly 13%. This chain uses TRBV27 with TRBJ1-4, with 7 nucleotides matching TRBD1. Sequenced material: PBMCs, taken before anti-PD-1 treatment. The TCR was taken from a human donor with basal cell carcinoma. As DNA, the CDR3 is TGTGCCAGCAGTCTCTACAGGGGTGCGACGACTAATGAAAAACTGTTTTTT. The encoded protein is CASSLYRGATTNEKLFF.